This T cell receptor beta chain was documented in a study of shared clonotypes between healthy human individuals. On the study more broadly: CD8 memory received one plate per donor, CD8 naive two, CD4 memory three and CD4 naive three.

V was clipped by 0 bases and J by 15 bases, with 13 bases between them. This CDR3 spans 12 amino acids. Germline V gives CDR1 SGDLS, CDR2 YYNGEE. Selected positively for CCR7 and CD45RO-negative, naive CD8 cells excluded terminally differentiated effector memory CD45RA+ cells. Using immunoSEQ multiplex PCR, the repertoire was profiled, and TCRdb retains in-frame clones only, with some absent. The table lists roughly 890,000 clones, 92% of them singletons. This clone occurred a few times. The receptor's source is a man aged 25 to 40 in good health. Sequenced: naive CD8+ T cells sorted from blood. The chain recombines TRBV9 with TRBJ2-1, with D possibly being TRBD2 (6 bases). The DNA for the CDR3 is TGTGCCAGCAGCGTAGACGGAGGGATCCTGTTCTTC. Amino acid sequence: CASSVDGGILFF.